This T cell receptor (beta chain) was profiled in a study of blood T cell repertoires in COVID-19. Across the study: Collection of acute and convalescent COVID-19 samples took place in the United States, Italy and Spain. T cells, B-cell-depleted T cells, or PBMCs provided the cDNA or gDNA that served as material.

Authors' methods: Cell counts per sample came from amplifying reference gene primers. Profiled with immunoSEQ multiplex PCR; TCRdb holds only in-frame clones, not every one. The V and J calls and clone size were taken over from that table, and D and trimming were inferred from the DNA. The sample consists of 250,000 or so clones, roughly 77% of them appearing once. Points on this clone: The sample contains more than one DNA sequence encoding this CDR3.

The CDR3 loop spans 11 amino acids. CDR1 and CDR2 from the germline V gene are LGHDT and YNNKEL (reference sequence). Trimming cost V 3 bases and J 7 bases, with 7 bases left between them. Material: peripheral blood. The TCR originated in a woman over 75 with acute or convalescent COVID-19. The J gene is TRBJ2-7, the V gene TRBV3-1 (or the pseudogene TRBV3-2); D unclear. CDR3 amino acids: CASSQGREQYF. The CDR3 DNA sequence: TGTGCCAGCAGCCAGGGCCGTGAGCAGTACTTC.